The text below deals with one T cell receptor (beta chain). Germline V gene sequence: CDR1 WSHSY, CDR2 SAAADI. V lost 6 bases to trimming and J lost 3 bases, with 9 bases between them. The CDR3 totals 12 residues. Documented treatment: oral pan-JAK inhibitor, 5-10 mg twice daily. The data derive from a study of CD8+ T cells in alopecia areata. Sequencing relied on a cDNA template that was reverse transcribed from extracted RNA. The table came from immunoSEQ multiplex PCR; TCRdb's copy has only in-frame clones and leaves some out. In the table there are about 210,000 clones, about 64% of which are singletons.

The chain links TRBV10-2 to TRBJ2-7; weak D call: TRBD1 (6 bases). Sample: CD4+ T cells sorted from blood, taken at week 4, from a patient treated with tofacitinib. The source of this sequence is a human donor with alopecia areata. CDR3 bases: TGCGCCAGCAGGGACAGTTTCTACGAGCAGTACTTC. Residues: CASRDSFYEQYF.